This T cell receptor (beta chain) was sequenced in a study of blood T cell repertoires in COVID-19. Study background: Samples of COVID-19 (acute and convalescent) were obtained from the United States, Italy and Spain. From T cells, B-cell-depleted T cells, or PBMCs came the material, which was cDNA or gDNA.

V shed 0 bases and J shed 5 bases, with 15 bases lying between them. Germline V gene sequence: CDR1 LGHDT, CDR2 YNNKEL (reference sequence). The CDR3 length is 16 residues. This clone is classed as medium-sized. Original handling: Quantification of nucleated cells was approximated via reference gene primer amplification. Profiling relied on immunoSEQ multiplex PCR, and the TCRdb table lists in-frame clones only, not all of them. V, J and clone size are those of that table, while D and trimming were read from the DNA. The sample lists 120,000 to 150,000 clones; more than 75% were seen once. This clonotype was obtained from a human donor in a cohort sampled during active COVID-19. The sequencing sample was made of peripheral blood. J is TRBJ2-3 and V is TRBV3-1 (or the pseudogene TRBV3-2); possible D gene TRBD2, 6 bases. Here the CDR3 reads CASSQDWGVLVDTQYF. As DNA, the CDR3 is TGTGCCAGCAGCCAAGATTGGGGGGTGTTGGTAGATACGCAGTATTTT.